These 8 T cell receptor beta chains came from one sample sequenced in a study of cytomegalovirus exposure and HLA in healthy donors. The PCR had 60 Vbeta and 13 Jbeta primers. Profiling relied on immunoSEQ multiplex PCR, and the TCRdb table lists in-frame clones only, not all of them. The sample has approximately 110,000 clones; 76% are singletons. The sequenced material came from PBMCs. Receptors originate from a middle-aged man in good health and CMV-seronegative.

The chain joins TRBV6-1 to TRBJ1-2; 9 bases align to TRBD1. This CDR3 is 15 amino acids long. V was pared by 6 bases and J by 1 base, with 6 bases of the junction left unmatched. Germline CDR1 and CDR2: MNHNS and SASEGT. The CDR3 region has the DNA TGTGCCAGCAGCCTAACAGGGGGCCTTAACTATGGCTACACCTTC. This sequence encodes CASSLTGGLNYGYTF.

The chain joins TRBV9 to TRBJ2-7; TRBD1 matches at 8 bases. The CDR3 covers 15 residues. CDR1 SGDLS and CDR2 YYNGEE come from the germline V gene. Trimming took 4 bases from V and 0 from J; bases not matched to a gene: 6. The CDR3, as DNA: TGTGCCAGCAGCCCTGACGGGACAGGCTCCTACGAGCAGTACTTC. Its translation is CASSPDGTGSYEQYF.

The gene calls are TRBV5-4 and TRBJ2-1; D is undetermined. The CDR3 spans 15 residues. Germline CDR1 reads SGHNT; CDR2 reads YYREEE (reference sequence). Deletions cut 2 bases from V and 8 bases from J, with 17 bases between. CDR3 residues: CASSFPNSPLDEQFF. CDR3 coding DNA: TGTGCCAGCAGCTTCCCGAACAGCCCTTTAGATGAGCAGTTCTTC. Based on the CDR3 plus reference TRBV5-4 and TRBJ2-1, the full variable domain is ETGVTQSPTHLIKTRGQQVTLRCSSQSGHNTVSWYQQALGQGPQFIFQYYREEENGRGNFPPRFSGLQFPNYSSELNVNALELDDSALYLCASSFPNSPLDEQFFGPGTRLTVL.

This clone was recorded a few times. This chain links TRBV19 with TRBJ1-1, with D perhaps matching TRBD1 (5 bases). The CDR3 has 14 residues. Trimming pared 7 bases from V and 3 bases from J, leaving 15 bases between. The germline CDR1 and CDR2 sequences are LNHDA and SQIVND (reference sequence). CDR3: CASKVGGGDTEAFF. CDR3 DNA sequence: TGTGCCAGTAAGGTGGGGGGAGGGGACACTGAAGCTTTCTTT.

The V gene is TRBV19, the J gene TRBJ1-5; tentative D call: TRBD1 (6 bases). CDR1 and CDR2 from the germline V gene are LNHDA and SQIVND (reference sequence). Deletions cut 8 bases from V and 7 bases from J, with 27 bases between. The CDR3 has 17 amino acids. The CDR3 coding sequence is TGTGCCAGTGCCGACCGAGGGAGGGGGGATTCAGGGCAGCCCCAGCATTTT. It encodes CASADRGRGDSGQPQHF.

The chain is built from TRBV2 and TRBJ1-1; D is ambiguous. The CDR3 consists of 16 residues. The V gene's germline CDR1 is SNHLY and CDR2 FYNNEI. Trimming left V 5 bases short and J 0 bases short, with 16 bases between. The CDR3 nucleotides read TGTGCCAGCAGTCCCCCGGGGAGACGCATGAACACTGAAGCTTTCTTT. Amino acid sequence: CASSPPGRRMNTEAFF.

This clone was seen a single time. Here the CDR3 reads CASSLAGAGFVGKEKLFF. The CDR3 coding sequence is TGTGCCAGCAGCTTAGCTGGCGCAGGGTTTGTTGGGAAGGAAAAACTGTTTTTT. The rearrangement uses TRBV7-9 and TRBJ1-4, with TRBD1 as a possible D gene (5 bases). CDR1 is SEHNR, CDR2 FQNEAQ, per germline (reference sequence). V lost 0 bases, J lost 8 bases, and 22 bases lay in between. This CDR3 has 18 amino acids.

The chain recombines TRBV6-5 with TRBJ2-3; no firm D call. The germline V gene has CDR1 MNHEY and CDR2 SVGAGI. The CDR3 extends over 11 amino acids. V lost 10 bases to trimming and J lost 0 bases, with 5 bases between them. Here the CDR3 DNA reads TGTGCCACCCAGAGCACAGATACGCAGTATTTT. This gives the protein CATQSTDTQYF.